The entry that follows covers one T cell receptor (beta chain) sequence. The antigen remains unidentified. These data belong to a study of cytomegalovirus exposure and HLA in healthy donors. Study-wide points: Among TCR beta chains, those listed as cytomegalovirus-associated numbered roughly 150. According to a later analysis, donors in an Asian-associated ancestry cluster reportedly had fewer N-insertions than the approximately 720-donor mean. Some V segments, including TRBV6-2 and TRBV6-3, were excluded as indistinguishable.

The germline CDR1 and CDR2 sequences are SGHNT and YYREEE (reference sequence). The V end was cut by 4 bases, the J end by 3 bases, with 16 bases between. This CDR3 contains 15 residues. PCR was performed using 60 Vbeta and 13 Jbeta primers. Per the original methods: Counted up in a later analysis, unique TCR beta chains came to some 82 million, with about 9.9 million shared. The method was immunoSEQ multiplex PCR; TCRdb's version includes in-frame clones alone and lacks a portion of them. V and J calls and clone size are as listed in that table; D and trimming were resolved from the DNA. The table shows 120,000 or so clones, with about four fifths occurring only once.

Source material: PBMCs. The rearrangement links TRBV5-4 to TRBJ1-1, with D possibly being TRBD1 (6 bases). The clonotype was recovered from a woman aged 50 to 60 in good health and CMV-seropositive. The CDR3 DNA reads TGTGCCAGCAGCCGGGAAACAGGGTGGCACACTGAAGCTTTCTTT. Its translation is CASSRETGWHTEAFF.